The entry that follows covers one T cell receptor (beta chain) sequence. Germline CDR1 is SGHTA and CDR2 is FQGTGA. The V and J ends lost 0 bases and 2 bases respectively, with 10 bases between them. The CDR3 contains 15 residues. The sample belongs to a study of T cells in Graves' hyperthyroidism and ophthalmopathy. TCR beta CDR3 region amplification was performed from RNA transcripts. The HTBI primer set drove a first-round RT-PCR of the TCR CDR3. MiXCR, applied by TCRdb to the multiplex PCR reads, yields one record per CDR3 protein. Among 750,000 to 900,000 distinct CDR3 sequences listed, around 39% were seen once. It was uncontrolled infection, other autoimmune disease, pregnancy or lactation that excluded patients.

The sequencing input was blood. The chain employs TRBV7-3 and TRBJ2-5; no reliable D call. The receptor was derived from a man younger than 35 with Graves' hyperthyroidism. Written as DNA, the CDR3 is TGTGCCAGCAGCTTAACACCAGCAACGCAAGAGACCCAGTACTTC. Its translation: CASSLTPATQETQYF.